The next 32 T cell receptor beta chains were all read from a single sample in a study of T cell responses to AZD1222 COVID-19 vaccine. TCRdb keeps only in-frame clones here, not all; method: immunoSEQ multiplex PCR. Here the sample spans tens of thousands of clones, 75% to 90% being singletons. Specimen: peripheral blood, collected on day 0 of AZD1222 vaccination. The source of these receptors is an adult in good health.

This rearrangement joins TRBV6-2 or TRBV6-3 to TRBJ2-5, with TRBD2 matching over 12 bases. CDR1 and CDR2 from the germline V gene are MNHEY and SVGEGT. The ends lost 5 bases at V and 5 bases at J; junction bases unmatched: 15. CDR3 size: 18 residues. The CDR3 reads CASSAPLAGGPYGETQYF. Written as DNA, the CDR3 is TGTGCCAGCAGTGCACCTCTAGCGGGAGGGCCGTATGGGGAGACCCAGTACTTC.

The genes are TRBV4-1 and TRBJ2-7; 12 nucleotides line up with TRBD2. The CDR3 covers 16 residues. The germline V gene has CDR1 MGHRA and CDR2 YSYEKL. V trimming: 3 bases; J trimming: 5 bases; junction bases outside the gene matches: 8. The CDR3 is CASSHGTSGRTHEQYF. The CDR3 bases are TGCGCCAGCAGCCACGGAACTAGCGGGAGGACCCACGAGCAGTACTTC.

This clone was observed a handful of times. The rearrangement uses TRBV7-2 and TRBJ1-2, with a weak D call TRBD1 (6 bases). V lost 5 bases and J lost 8, with 15 bases in between. Germline assignment: CDR1 SGHTA and CDR2 FQGNSA. This CDR3 has 13 residues. CDR3 nucleotide sequence: TGTGCCAGCAGCCTTGGACAGCCGCCGGGCTACACCTTC. Protein sequence: CASSLGQPPGYTF.

The rearrangement joins TRBV6-2 or TRBV6-3 to TRBJ1-1; the D is unclear. Trimming took 3 bases from V and 0 from J, leaving 8 bases between them. Germline CDR1 is MNHEY and CDR2 is SVGEGT. The CDR3 contains 14 residues. The CDR3 nucleotides read TGTGCCAGCAGTTATTCGGGGATGAACACTGAAGCTTTCTTT. Residues: CASSYSGMNTEAFF.

The table lists this clone with many counts. The rearrangement links TRBV6-5 to TRBJ1-2, with 7 bases fitting TRBD1. Germline V CDR1 and CDR2: MNHEY, SVGAGI. The CDR3 has 12 residues. V gave up 5 bases and J gave up 4 bases; unmatched junction bases: 1. The CDR3 protein is CASSRQGYGYTF. CDR3 coding DNA: TGTGCCAGCAGTCGACAGGGCTATGGCTACACCTTC.

The V call is TRBV27, the J call TRBJ2-5, with a possible D match to TRBD2 (7 bases). This CDR3 is built from 12 residues. Germline CDR1 reads MNHEY; CDR2 reads SMNVEV (reference sequence). V dropped 6 bases and J dropped 3 bases, with 8 bases sitting between them. CDR3 protein: CASRGGEETQYF. In DNA form, the CDR3 reads TGTGCCAGCAGAGGGGGGGAAGAGACCCAGTACTTC.

In its sample, this clone was seen once. The genes are TRBV20-1 and TRBJ2-7, with TRBD2 matching over 9 bases. Germline-derived CDR1 and CDR2 are DFQATT and SNEGSKA (reference sequence). With 3 bases clipped from V and 4 bases from J, the junction kept 7 bases outside the gene matches. The CDR3 loop spans 14 amino acids. CDR3 loop: CSASYSGRSYEQYF. The CDR3, as DNA: TGCAGTGCTAGTTACAGCGGGAGGTCATACGAGCAGTACTTC.

This clone came up once. The genes are TRBV19 and TRBJ1-4; perhaps TRBD1 as D (5 bases). V lost 6 bases to trimming and J lost 6 bases, with 14 bases between them. Germline V gene data show CDR1 as LNHDA and CDR2 as SQIVND (reference sequence). This CDR3 is 14 amino acids long. CDR3 DNA sequence: TGTGCCAGTAGGACCTTTTCGGGGGATGAAAAACTGTTTTTT. Translated: CASRTFSGDEKLFF.

This chain links TRBV9 with TRBJ2-3, with 9 bases matching TRBD2. V gave up 0 bases and J gave up 0 bases; unmatched junction bases: 8. This CDR3 comprises 18 residues. The germline V gene encodes CDR1 SGDLS and CDR2 YYNGEE. CDR3 DNA sequence: TGTGCCAGCAGCGTAGACGCGGGAGGGCCCTCTAGCACAGATACGCAGTATTTT. Its translation is CASSVDAGGPSSTDTQYF.

The rearrangement uses TRBV11-1 and TRBJ2-4; D remains ambiguous. CDR1 SGHAT and CDR2 FQDESV come from the germline V gene (reference sequence). The CDR3 length is 15 residues. V was trimmed by 4 bases and J by 15 bases, leaving 25 bases between them. The CDR3 is CASSSGRALESGPYF. The CDR3 DNA is TGTGCCAGCAGCTCGGGCCGGGCCCTCGAATCTGGTCCGTACTTC. Drawing the rest from reference TRBV11-1 and TRBJ2-4, the complete variable domain is EAEVAQSPRYKITEKSQAVAFWCDPISGHATLYWYRQILGQGPELLVQFQDESVVDDSQLPKDRFSAERLKGVDSTLKIQPAELGDSAMYLCASSSGRALESGPYFGAGTRLSVL.

The chain uses TRBV21-1 and TRBJ1-1. TRBV21-1 is a listed pseudogene. CDR3 size: 15 residues. The CDR3 region has the DNA TGTGCCAGCAGCAAAGCGACTCGGGGTCACACTGAAGCTTTCTTT. Amino acids: CASSKATRGHTEAFF.

This clone was seen just once. The rearrangement links TRBV7-9 to TRBJ2-7; D perhaps matches TRBD1 (6 bases). This CDR3 has 14 residues. The V end was cut by 2 bases, the J end by 5 bases, with 13 bases between. Germline-derived CDR1 and CDR2 are SEHNR and FQNEAQ (reference sequence). The CDR3 region has the DNA TGTGCCAGCAGCTTACTCACAGGGTCTGACGAGCAGTACTTC. Amino acid sequence: CASSLLTGSDEQYF.

In its sample, this clone was seen a few times. V is TRBV12-5 and J is TRBJ2-7; D could derive from TRBD1 or TRBD2 (7 bases each). The CDR3 spans 14 residues. The V end lost 0 bases, the J end lost 7 bases, and 13 bases lay between the germline ends. CDR1 and CDR2 (germline): LGHNT, FRNRAP. The CDR3 DNA is TGTGCTAGTGGTTTGGTAACAGGGGAGGGGGAGCAGTACTTC. Translated, it gives CASGLVTGEGEQYF.

The chain is built from TRBV28 and TRBJ1-4; D uncertain. V lost 9 bases to trimming and J lost 6 bases, with 20 bases between them. Per germline, CDR1 MDHEN and CDR2 SYDVKM. The CDR3 covers 15 residues. The CDR3 region has the DNA TGTGCCAGTAACCCCGCCGCTCAAGGAGATGAAAAACTGTTTTTT. It codes for CASNPAAQGDEKLFF.

The rearrangement links TRBV2 to TRBJ2-5; maybe TRBD1 (6 bases). Per the germline V gene, CDR1 is SNHLY and CDR2 is FYNNEI. The V gene lost 4 bases and the J gene lost 1 base, with 7 bases spanning the gap. The CDR3 loop spans 13 amino acids. The CDR3 DNA is TGTGCCAGCAGTGTACAGGGCCAAGAGACCCAGTACTTC. Its translation: CASSVQGQETQYF. Filled out from reference TRBV2 and TRBJ2-5, the complete variable domain reads EPEVTQTPSHQVTQMGQEVILRCVPISNHLYFYWYRQILGQKVEFLVSFYNNEISEKSEIFDDQFSVERPDGSNFTLKIRSTKLEDSAMYFCASSVQGQETQYFGPGTRLLVL.

J is TRBJ1-4 and V is TRBV6-5; 10 positions match TRBD1. The germline V gene has CDR1 MNHEY and CDR2 SVGAGI. CDR3 length equals 14 residues. With V trimmed by 6 bases and J by 7 bases, 5 bases remained unmatched. The CDR3 DNA follows: TGTGCCAGCAGGGTAGGGACAGGGGCTGAAAAACTGTTTTTT. Protein: CASRVGTGAEKLFF.

The chain has TRBV11-1 and TRBJ2-1; 7 positions match TRBD1. There are 13 residues in the CDR3. The J segment lost 10 bases and the V segment lost 0 bases, leaving 3 bases of the junction unmatched. CDR1 SGHAT and CDR2 FQDESV come from the germline V gene (reference sequence). The DNA of the CDR3 is TGTGCCAGCAGCTTAGCTCGCAGGGGGGAGCAGTTCTTC. This encodes CASSLARRGEQFF.

The rearrangement uses TRBV29-1 and TRBJ1-6; weak D call: TRBD1 (6 bases). V was shortened by 7 bases and J by 7 bases, with 14 bases between the two germline ends. The CDR3 spans 13 residues. CDR1 and CDR2 (germline): SQVTM, ANQGSEA. The CDR3 nucleotides read TGCAGCGCCTCGGCAGGGGTCAATTCACCCCTCCACTTT. Translation gives CSASAGVNSPLHF.

This chain joins TRBV11-2 and TRBJ2-3; 9 nucleotides line up with TRBD2. The CDR3 consists of 17 residues. V dropped 0 bases and J dropped 3; count of bases not matched to a gene: 7. Germline lookup yields CDR1 SGHAT and CDR2 FQNNGV. The CDR3 nucleotides are TGTGCCAGCAGCTTAGATTTTAGCGGGAGAGGGACAGATACGCAGTATTTT. Translating gives CASSLDFSGRGTDTQYF.

CDR3 sequence reads: CSARKNTEAFF. The CDR3 nucleotides read TGCAGCGCCAGGAAGAACACTGAAGCTTTCTTT. The chain employs TRBV29-1 and TRBJ1-1; D not resolved. The CDR3 is made up of 11 amino acids. V was pared by 7 bases and J by 1 base, with 7 bases between. Germline loops: CDR1 SQVTM, CDR2 ANQGSEA.

The table lists this clone with a count of one. The J gene is TRBJ2-3, the V gene TRBV7-2, with D perhaps matching TRBD1 (8 bases). Germline V gene lookup returns CDR1 SGHTA and CDR2 FQGNSA. The length of the CDR3 is 15 residues. The germline V and J ends were trimmed by 8 bases and 4 bases, with 19 bases remaining between them. The CDR3 DNA reads TGTGCCAGCCAAGACAGGGGAGGGAGCCCAGATACGCAGTATTTT. This gives the protein CASQDRGGSPDTQYF.

The chain has TRBV6-2 or TRBV6-3 and TRBJ1-1; 8 nucleotides agree with TRBD1. Looked up from germline, CDR1 is MNHEY and CDR2 is SVGEGT. This CDR3 contains 16 residues. V was pared by 0 bases and J by 3 bases, with 6 bases of the junction left unmatched. The CDR3 loop reads CASSYSTGVGDTEAFF. Here the CDR3 DNA reads TGTGCCAGCAGTTACTCGACAGGGGTAGGGGACACTGAAGCTTTCTTT.

The chain couples TRBV3-1 (or the pseudogene TRBV3-2) to TRBJ1-2; D remains unclear. V lost 0 bases and J 7 bases, leaving 6 bases between the germline ends. CDR1 is LGHDT and CDR2 is YNNKEL in the germline V gene (reference sequence). The CDR3 is 12 residues long. In DNA form, the CDR3 reads TGTGCCAGCAGCCAAGATACGGGTGGCTACACCTTC. This encodes CASSQDTGGYTF.

This sequence joins TRBV3-1 (or the pseudogene TRBV3-2) and TRBJ2-1, with TRBD1 matching 10 bases. Trimming took 6 bases from V and 6 from J; bases not matched to a gene: 8. Germline V lookup: CDR1 LGHDT, CDR2 YNNKEL (reference sequence). The CDR3 sequence is 15 residues long. Here the CDR3 reads CASSFGTGAGNEQFF. In DNA, the CDR3 is TGTGCCAGCAGTTTCGGGACAGGGGCCGGCAATGAGCAGTTCTTC.

The chain uses TRBV6-2 or TRBV6-3 and TRBJ2-6; D is undetermined. V lost 4 bases to trimming and J lost 0 bases, with 7 bases between them. The germline V gene encodes CDR1 MNHEY and CDR2 SVGEGT. This CDR3 is 15 amino acids long. The CDR3, as DNA: TGTGCCAGCAGTTCCTACATCTCTGGGGCCAACGTCCTGACTTTC. Translating it yields CASSSYISGANVLTF.

The chain recombines TRBV5-1 with TRBJ1-3; D is ambiguous. The CDR3 totals 15 residues. Germline CDR1 and CDR2: SGHRS and YFSETQ. The ends were cut back, 0 bases at V and 2 bases at J, with 9 bases in the middle. The CDR3 bases are TGCGCCAGCAGCTTGGTTCCCCCGACTGGAAACACCATATATTTT. Its protein is CASSLVPPTGNTIYF.

This rearrangement joins TRBV6-2 or TRBV6-3 to TRBJ2-3; D gene uncertain. In germline, CDR1 is MNHEY, CDR2 SVGEGT. Trimming removed 2 bases at V and 3 bases at J, with 6 bases between. The CDR3 has 13 residues. CDR3 sequence reads: CASSYRETDTQYF. In nucleotides, the CDR3 is TGTGCCAGCAGTTACAGAGAAACAGATACGCAGTATTTT.

This chain uses TRBV6-1 with TRBJ2-7; 8 nucleotides align to TRBD1. Germline values: CDR1 MNHNS, CDR2 SASEGT. Trimming took 2 bases from V and 4 from J; bases not matched to a gene: 4. The CDR3 is made up of 14 amino acids. The CDR3 reads CASSERTGPYEQYF. The CDR3, as DNA: TGTGCCAGCAGTGAACGGACAGGGCCTTACGAGCAGTACTTC.

The gene calls are TRBV27 and TRBJ1-4; no clear D gene. Germline loops: CDR1 MNHEY, CDR2 SMNVEV (reference sequence). CDR3 length equals 14 residues. V gave up 6 bases and J gave up 0 bases, with 8 bases separating them. The CDR3 region is CASRKNPTNEKLFF. The CDR3, as DNA: TGTGCCAGCAGGAAAAACCCAACTAATGAAAAACTGTTTTTT.

The chain combines TRBV28 with TRBJ1-5; tentative D call: TRBD1 (5 bases). This CDR3 is 14 amino acids long. V dropped 5 bases and J dropped 8 bases, with 16 bases sitting between them. The germline V gene encodes CDR1 MDHEN and CDR2 SYDVKM. CDR3 loop: CASSRTLGVEPQHF. The CDR3 region has the DNA TGTGCCAGCAGTCGGACGCTGGGGGTGGAGCCCCAGCATTTT.

The chain has TRBV28 and TRBJ1-2; no firm D call. This CDR3 is 11 amino acids long. CDR1 MDHEN and CDR2 SYDVKM come from the germline V gene. Trimming cost V 5 bases and J 4 bases, with 5 bases left between them. CDR3 sequence: CASSEGYGYTF. Written as DNA, the CDR3 is TGTGCCAGCAGTGAAGGCTATGGCTACACCTTC.

V and J are TRBV19 and TRBJ2-1; 12 bases map to TRBD2. CDR3 length: 16 residues. CDR1 is LNHDA and CDR2 is SQIVND in the germline V gene (reference sequence). Germline trimming cut 2 bases from V and 5 bases from J; bases unmatched to any gene: 4. DNA of the CDR3: TGTGCCAGTAGTATATGGACTAGCGGGACTAACAATGAGCAGTTCTTC. Encoded protein: CASSIWTSGTNNEQFF.